This T cell receptor beta chain was recorded in a study of cytomegalovirus exposure and HLA in healthy donors. Looking at the study overall: Genetic ancestry analysis placed approximately 79% of the 400 or so donors that were genotyped in the Caucasian-associated cluster. Whole-study results and caveats: For most subjects, TCR beta sequences were reported to predict HLA-A and HLA-B alleles with accuracy.

The PCR made use of 60 Vbeta and 13 Jbeta primers. Produced via immunoSEQ multiplex PCR; TCRdb's table is partial and in-frame only. The sample yields more than 100,000 clones, about 81% seen once. About this clone itself: The antigen remains unidentified.

Germline V lookup: CDR1 ENHRY, CDR2 SYGVKD. J lost 6 bases, V lost 0 bases, and 8 bases had no gene match. The CDR3 contains 16 residues. The V gene is TRBV10-3, the J gene TRBJ2-4; 7 positions match TRBD2. The source material was PBMCs. This TCR derives from a woman aged 45-60 years in good health and CMV-seropositive. The CDR3 is CAISESGGAVTNIQYF. CDR3 bases: TGTGCCATCAGTGAGTCGGGAGGGGCAGTAACAAACATTCAGTACTTC.